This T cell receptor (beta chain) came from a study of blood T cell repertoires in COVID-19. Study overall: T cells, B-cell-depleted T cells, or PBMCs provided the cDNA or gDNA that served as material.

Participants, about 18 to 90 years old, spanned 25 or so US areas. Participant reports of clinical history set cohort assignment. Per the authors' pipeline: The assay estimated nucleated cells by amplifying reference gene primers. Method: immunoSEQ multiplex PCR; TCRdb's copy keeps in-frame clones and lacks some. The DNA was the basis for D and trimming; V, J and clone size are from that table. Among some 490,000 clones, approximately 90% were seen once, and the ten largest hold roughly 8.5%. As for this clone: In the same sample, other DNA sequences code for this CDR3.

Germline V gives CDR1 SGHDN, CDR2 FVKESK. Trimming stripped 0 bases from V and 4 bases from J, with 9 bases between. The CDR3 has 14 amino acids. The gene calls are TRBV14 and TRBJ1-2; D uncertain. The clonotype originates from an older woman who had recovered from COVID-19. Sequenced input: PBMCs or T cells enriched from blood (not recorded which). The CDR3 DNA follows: TGTGCCAGCAGCCAAGATCGGAACAGCTATGGCTACACCTTC. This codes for CASSQDRNSYGYTF.